A selection of T cell receptor beta chains follows, all from one sample in a study of T cells in Graves' hyperthyroidism and ophthalmopathy. TCRdb reprocessed the multiplex PCR reads with MiXCR, giving one entry per CDR3 protein. The table lists some 510,000 distinct CDR3 sequences, around 45% of them singletons. The sample comprised peripheral blood or thyroid tissue (not recorded which). The receptors here all came from a woman aged 18-29 years with Graves' hyperthyroidism. Both conserved end residues are part of each CDR3. Fields, in order: clone size, J gene, D gene, V gene, CDR3 protein, CDR3 DNA. D genes are given only for firm matches. Size tells how often a clone was seen (once, few, many) or the class of an expanded clone, and some rows leave it out.

>many|TRBJ1-2|-|TRBV29-1
CSVETVYGYTF
TGCAGCGTTGAAACTGTCTATGGCTACACCTTC
>-|TRBJ2-2|-|TRBV15
CATSSTQGGGELFF
TGTGCCACCAGCAGCACACAGGGAGGCGGGGAGCTGTTTTTT
>-|TRBJ2-7|TRBD1|TRBV9
CASSVTGTETYEQYF
TGTGCCAGCAGCGTAACTGGGACAGAAACCTACGAGCAGTACTTC
>many|TRBJ1-2|-|TRBV29-1
CSVGAGPNYGYTF
TGCAGCGTTGGTGCAGGGCCAAACTATGGCTACACCTTC
>-|TRBJ2-5|TRBD2|TRBV11-1
CASRPTSGRTQYF
TGTGCCAGCAGGCCGACTAGCGGCCGGACCCAGTACTTC
>-|TRBJ2-7|-|TRBV6-6
CASSDDRLSYEQYF
TGTGCCAGCAGTGACGACAGGCTCTCCTACGAGCAGTACTTC
>few|TRBJ2-7|-|TRBV7-9
CASSQTVAYEQYF
TGTGCCAGCAGCCAGACTGTTGCCTACGAGCAGTACTTC
>few|TRBJ1-5|TRBD1|TRBV7-2
CASSLGQGEHQPQHF
TGTGCCAGCAGCTTGGGACAGGGCGAACATCAGCCCCAGCATTTT
>-|TRBJ2-7|TRBD2|TRBV9
CASSPRGAGEHEQYF
TGTGCCAGCAGTCCCCGTGGAGCGGGAGAACACGAGCAGTACTTC
>many|TRBJ1-4|-|TRBV7-9
CASSPNTGKLFF
TGTGCCAGCAGCCCGAATACTGGGAAACTGTTTTTT
>many|TRBJ1-2|-|TRBV29-1
CSVPRAPFYGYTF
TGCAGCGTTCCGCGGGCCCCCTTTTATGGCTACACCTTC
>few|TRBJ2-5|-|TRBV7-2
CASSSRSAETQYF
TGTGCCAGCAGTTCGCGCTCGGCAGAGACCCAGTACTTC
>-|TRBJ1-1|-|TRBV16
CASSPIAWQRNTEAFF
TGTGCCAGCTCACCAATCGCTTGGCAACGGAACACTGAAGCTTTCTTT
>-|TRBJ1-1|-|TRBV29-1
CSDVSSLDTEAFF
TGCAGCGACGTCTCAAGCCTTGACACTGAAGCTTTCTTT
>many|TRBJ2-2|-|TRBV10-3
CAISDENTGELFF
TGTGCCATCAGTGACGAGAACACCGGGGAGCTGTTTTTT